Listed below are T cell receptor beta chains from one sample, sequenced in a study of CD8+CD57+ T cells in acquired aplastic anemia. TCRdb passed the reads through MiXCR, listing each CDR3 protein once. In the table there are about 190,000 distinct CDR3 sequences, roughly half of which are singletons. Sequences were obtained from sorted CD4+, CD8+, or CD8+CD57+ T cells (not recorded which) from PBMCs. These receptors came from a human donor in good health, serving as a control. The CDR3 runs from the conserved cysteine through the conserved F or W. The D gene is left open where the match is weak. For some rows the clone size is stated as once, few or many, or as a class when expanded; others skip it.

d_gene	len	abundance	j_gene	v_gene	CDR3aa	CDR3nt
.	14	.	TRBJ2-3	TRBV15	CATSRWTSTDTQYF	TGTGCCACCAGCAGATGGACTTCCACAGATACGCAGTATTTT
TRBD2	15	once	TRBJ2-5	TRBV12-3/TRBV12-4	CTSSPGGARVETQYF	TGTACCAGCAGTCCCGGGGGGGCCAGGGTGGAGACCCAGTACTTC
TRBD2	15	many	TRBJ2-2	TRBV19	CASRTSGANTGELFF	TGTGCCAGTAGGACTAGCGGGGCGAACACCGGGGAGCTGTTTTTT
.	13	.	TRBJ1-2	TRBV9	CASSVAGDYGYTF	TGTGCCAGCAGCGTAGCAGGAGACTATGGCTACACCTTC
TRBD1	17	.	TRBJ1-5	TRBV14	CASSQDCEGQGNQPQHF	TGTGCCAGCAGCCAAGATTGCGAGGGACAGGGCAATCAGCCCCAGCATTTT
.	12	.	TRBJ1-5	TRBV7-7	CASSTQGSNEQF	TGTGCTAGCAGCACACAGGGTTCCAATGAGCAGTTC
TRBD2	15	.	TRBJ2-5	TRBV9	CASSVGTSGQETQYF	TGTGCCAGCAGCGTCGGGACTAGCGGGCAAGAGACCCAGTACTTC
.	15	many	TRBJ2-1	TRBV11-2	CASSLGWGSYNEQFF	TGTGCCAGCAGCCTGGGGTGGGGCTCCTACAATGAGCAGTTCTTC
.	16	many	TRBJ1-6	TRBV10-3	CAISGTRQAADSPLHF	TGTGCCATCAGTGGCACCCGCCAGGCCGCTGATTCACCCCTCCACTTT
TRBD2	15	many	TRBJ2-3	TRBV19	CASSETSGRTDTQYF	TGTGCCAGTAGTGAAACTAGCGGACGCACAGATACGCAGTATTTT
TRBD1	17	.	TRBJ2-3	TRBV7-9	CASSLLGTGVETDTQYF	TGTGCCAGCAGCTTACTCGGGACAGGGGTTGAGACAGATACGCAGTATTTT
.	13	.	TRBJ1-2	TRBV5-4	CASRPGLMEGYTF	TGTGCCAGCAGACCGGGACTGATGGAAGGCTACACCTTC
TRBD2	17	many	TRBJ2-7	TRBV12-3/TRBV12-4	CASSFLFGLAVLHEQYF	TGTGCCAGCAGTTTTTTGTTCGGTCTAGCGGTTCTCCACGAGCAGTACTTC
.	13	.	TRBJ1-1	TRBV6-1	CASRGRGPTVAFF	TGTGCCAGCAGGGGGAGGGGTCCCACTGTAGCTTTCTTT
.	15	many	TRBJ2-7	TRBV11-2	CASSLDRAASYEQYF	TGTGCCAGCAGCTTAGATCGGGCAGCTTCCTACGAGCAGTACTTC
.	12	many	TRBJ2-3	TRBV28	CASVSGFNTQYF	TGTGCCAGCGTATCAGGGTTTAATACGCAGTATTTT
TRBD1	14	.	TRBJ2-2	TRBV6-4	CASSAGQDTGELFF	TGTGCCAGCAGTGCGGGACAGGACACCGGGGAGCTGTTTTTT
.	22	many	TRBJ1-1	TRBV7-3	CASSLTRGGPPTTTQKNTEAFF	TGTGCCAGCAGCTTAACGAGGGGAGGACCGCCCACGACCACTCAGAAAAACACTGAAGCTTTCTTT
TRBD2	16	many	TRBJ2-3	TRBV10-3	CAAGTSGGQITDTQYF	TGTGCCGCCGGGACTAGCGGGGGGCAGATCACAGATACGCAGTATTTT
TRBD1	15	.	TRBJ2-3	TRBV5-1	CASSSGTGDTDTQYF	TGCGCCAGCAGCTCCGGGACAGGAGACACAGATACGCAGTATTTT
TRBD1	15	.	TRBJ2-1	TRBV5-1	CASSADRVEVNEQFF	TGCGCCAGCAGCGCGGACAGGGTCGAGGTGAATGAGCAGTTCTTC
.	14	.	TRBJ1-4	TRBV18	CASRKQGANEKLFF	TGTGCCAGCCGGAAACAGGGAGCTAATGAAAAACTGTTTTTT
TRBD1	13	.	TRBJ1-2	TRBV20-1	CSAPRGRYYGYTF	TGCAGTGCTCCCAGGGGGCGGTACTATGGCTACACCTTC
.	14	.	TRBJ1-1	TRBV12-3/TRBV12-4	CASSLFLLNTEAFF	TGTGCCAGCAGTTTATTTTTGTTGAACACTGAAGCTTTCTTT
TRBD1	16	.	TRBJ1-1	TRBV15	CATSRGQGQVKIEAFF	TGTGCCACCAGCAGAGGACAGGGACAGGTGAAAATTGAAGCTTTCTTT
TRBD2	14	.	TRBJ2-2	TRBV7-2	CASSRTSGTGELFF	TGTGCCAGCAGCAGGACTAGCGGGACGGGGGAGCTGTTTTTT
.	13	.	TRBJ1-1	TRBV7-6	CASSSDSSTEAFF	TGTGCTAGCAGCTCAGACAGTAGCACTGAAGCTTTCTTT
.	13	.	TRBJ2-7	TRBV7-6	CASSRGTPYKQYF	TGTGCCAGCAGCCGCGGGACCCCCTACAAGCAGTACTTC